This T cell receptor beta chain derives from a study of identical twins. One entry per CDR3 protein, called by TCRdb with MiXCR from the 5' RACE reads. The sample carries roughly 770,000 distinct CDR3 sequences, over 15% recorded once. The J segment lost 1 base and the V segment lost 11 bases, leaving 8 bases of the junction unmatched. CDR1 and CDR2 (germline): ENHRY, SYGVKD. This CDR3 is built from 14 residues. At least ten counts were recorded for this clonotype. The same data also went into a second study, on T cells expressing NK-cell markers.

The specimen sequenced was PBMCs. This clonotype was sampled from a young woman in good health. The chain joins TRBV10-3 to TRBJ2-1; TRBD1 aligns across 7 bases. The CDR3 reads CASRGGRSYNEQFF. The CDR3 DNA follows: TGTGCCTCCAGAGGGGGCAGATCCTACAATGAGCAGTTCTTC.